These 14 T cell receptor beta chains came from one sample sequenced in a study of OX40 agonist ivuxolimab in advanced cancers. Using immunoSEQ multiplex PCR, the repertoire was profiled, and TCRdb retains in-frame clones only, with some absent. The profile covers under 85,000 clones, with 85% appearing a single time and 0.8% to 1% taken by the ten largest. The material was CD4+ or CD8+ T cells sorted from blood, obtained in a trial of the OX40 agonist ivuxolimab. These receptors all come from an adult with an advanced solid tumor such as melanoma, head and neck, liver or kidney cancer.

V is TRBV5-4 and J is TRBJ1-1; 7 positions agree with TRBD1. Germline V gene data show CDR1 as SGHNT and CDR2 as YYREEE (reference sequence). The junction had 9 bases not matched to a gene; V was cut back by 4 bases and J by 6 bases. The CDR3 has 14 amino acids. The CDR3 region is CASSNRGGVPEAFF. DNA of the CDR3: TGTGCCAGCAGCAACAGGGGAGGGGTCCCTGAAGCTTTCTTT.

This clone was seen only a few times. This rearrangement joins TRBV30 to TRBJ2-1; 9 bases are shared with TRBD2. The CDR3 is 14 residues long. From germline, CDR1 is GTSNPN and CDR2 SVGIG (reference sequence). The V segment lost 4 bases and the J segment 7 bases; nucleotides outside the gene matches: 8. The CDR3 region has the DNA TGTGCCTGGACCGCAGCGGGAGGAAGAAATGAGCAGTTCTTC. The encoded protein is CAWTAAGGRNEQFF.

The genes are TRBV5-1 and TRBJ2-2; no clear D gene. V was trimmed by 4 bases and J by 3 bases, leaving 4 bases between them. Germline CDR1 and CDR2: SGHRS and YFSETQ. The CDR3 loop spans 12 amino acids. The CDR3 protein is CASSRDTGELFF. The CDR3 DNA reads TGCGCCAGCAGCAGGGACACCGGGGAGCTGTTTTTT.

The chain carries TRBV18 and TRBJ2-1; 9 bases line up with TRBD1. Unmatched junction bases numbered 5, after V lost 6 bases and J lost 8 bases. This CDR3 spans 13 amino acids. Looked up from germline, CDR1 is KGHSH and CDR2 is LQKENI. The CDR3 coding sequence is TGTGCCAGCTCCGCCCGGGACAGGGATGAGCAGTTCTTC. Translated, it gives CASSARDRDEQFF. The variable domain in full, with the rest retrieved from reference TRBV18 and TRBJ2-1, is NAGVMQNPRHLVRRRGQEARLRCSPMKGHSHVYWYRQLPEEGLKFMVYLQKENIIDESGMPKERFSAEFPKEGPSILRIQQVVRGDSAAYFCASSARDRDEQFFGPGTRLTVL.

The rearrangement uses TRBV5-1 and TRBJ2-2, with 10 nucleotides matching TRBD2. This CDR3 region has 15 residues. Per the germline V gene, CDR1 is SGHRS and CDR2 is YFSETQ. J was trimmed by 7 bases and V by 1 base; bases with no gene match: 4. In DNA form, the CDR3 reads TGCGCCAGCAGCTTGACTAGCGGGGATCACGGGGAGCTGTTTTTT. The encoded protein is CASSLTSGDHGELFF. The whole variable domain, filled in from reference TRBV5-1 and TRBJ2-2, reads KAGVTQTPRYLIKTRGQQVTLSCSPISGHRSVSWYQQTPGQGLQFLFEYFSETQRNKGNFPGRFSGRQFSNSRSEMNVSTLELGDSALYLCASSLTSGDHGELFFGEGSRLTVL.

The chain recombines TRBV10-1 with TRBJ2-5; weak D call: TRBD1 (6 bases). The germline CDR1 and CDR2 sequences are WNHNN and SYGVQD (reference sequence). Between the trimmed V and J ends, which lost 8 bases and 1 base, there was a span of 14 bases. The CDR3 has 14 amino acids. This CDR3 is CASGQQGRQETQYF. The CDR3 DNA is TGCGCCAGCGGTCAACAGGGCCGCCAAGAGACCCAGTACTTC.

This sequence joins TRBV5-4 and TRBJ1-1, with D maybe TRBD1 (6 bases). This CDR3 has 14 amino acids. V shed 2 bases and J shed 2 bases, with 10 bases lying between them. Per the germline V gene, CDR1 is SGHNT and CDR2 is YYREEE (reference sequence). CDR3 region: CASSFRTANTEAFF. DNA of the CDR3: TGTGCCAGCAGCTTTAGGACAGCAAACACTGAAGCTTTCTTT.

This sequence joins TRBV30 and TRBJ2-7; possibly TRBD1 for D (5 bases). The CDR3 is 13 residues long. Germline V lookup: CDR1 GTSNPN, CDR2 SVGIG (reference sequence). V lost 2 bases and J 1 base, leaving 9 bases between the germline ends. In nucleotides, the CDR3 is TGTGCCTGGAGTCCAGGGAATTCCTACGAGCAGTACTTC. It translates to CAWSPGNSYEQYF.

The chain has TRBV10-3 and TRBJ1-3; D may be TRBD1 (5 bases). V was trimmed by 11 bases and J by 0 bases, leaving 14 bases between them. Germline V gene lookup returns CDR1 ENHRY and CDR2 SYGVKD. The CDR3 extends over 14 amino acids. The CDR3: CAARDSRSGNTIYF. CDR3 DNA: TGTGCCGCCCGGGACTCTCGCTCTGGAAACACCATATATTTT.

This rearrangement joins TRBV6-5 to TRBJ2-5, with D perhaps matching TRBD2 (6 bases). Germline CDR1 is MNHEY and CDR2 is SVGAGI. The CDR3 totals 14 residues. V was cut by 2 bases and J by 0 bases, with 7 bases left in between. The CDR3 reads CASSYGGNQETQYF. The CDR3 nucleotides read TGTGCCAGCAGTTACGGGGGGAACCAAGAGACCCAGTACTTC.

The J gene is TRBJ1-5, the V gene TRBV11-3, with 11 bases identical to TRBD1. Trimming cost V 5 bases and J 6 bases; bases outside gene matches: 3. The CDR3 length is 14 residues. Germline CDR1 SGHNT, CDR2 YENEEA. The CDR3 nucleotides are TGTGCCAGCAGCCGGACAGGGGGCGGTCAGCCCCAGCATTTT. It yields the protein CASSRTGGGQPQHF.

V and J are TRBV30 and TRBJ2-7; D call uncertain. The ends were cut back, 1 base at V and 3 bases at J, with 13 bases in the middle. From germline, CDR1 is GTSNPN and CDR2 SVGIG (reference sequence). The CDR3 has 14 residues. CDR3 residues: CAWSDWFSNYEQYF. As DNA, the CDR3 is TGTGCCTGGAGTGATTGGTTCTCCAACTACGAGCAGTACTTC.

This chain uses TRBV7-2 with TRBJ2-4, with D tentatively TRBD2 (6 bases). Between the trimmed V and J ends, which lost 0 bases and 6 bases, there was a span of 18 bases. The CDR3 spans 17 residues. The V gene's germline CDR1 is SGHTA and CDR2 FQGNSA. The CDR3 region has the DNA TGTGCCAGCAGCTTAGCGATGTGGAGGGGCGGAGGAAACATTCAGTACTTC. It is translated as CASSLAMWRGGGNIQYF.

CDR3 loop: CASTTGQGYTDTQYF. The CDR3 bases are TGTGCCAGTACCACGGGTCAGGGGTACACAGATACGCAGTATTTT. The J gene is TRBJ2-3, the V gene TRBV19, with D possibly TRBD1 on 6 matching bases. Trimming removed 7 bases at V and 2 bases at J, with 16 bases between. The CDR3 is made up of 15 amino acids. Looked up from germline, CDR1 is LNHDA and CDR2 is SQIVND (reference sequence).